This TCR beta chain was profiled in a study of CD8+CD57+ T cells in acquired aplastic anemia. Background on the study: DNA recovered from sorted CD4+ and CD8+ cells had a mean of approximately 3 ug.

The study, taken as a whole, reports: The CD8+ Simpson's diversity of patients and controls was not significantly different. Overlap between patients and controls comprised twenty-nine CD8+ CDR3 sequences.

For CDR3 and TCR beta VDJ profiling, genomic DNA was the template used. TCRdb redid the calling of the reads with MiXCR, one entry per CDR3 protein. Seen here are more than 250,000 distinct CDR3 sequences, approximately 56% observed once, and the top ten hold around 7.6%. As concerns this clonotype: Its antigen is unidentified.

The sequencing sample was made of sorted CD4+, CD8+, or CD8+CD57+ T cells (not recorded which) from PBMCs. This sequence originates from a human donor with severe aplastic anemia or a healthy control (not recorded which).

This CDR3 reads CASSLVLRDGYTF. The CDR3 DNA is TGCGCCAGCAGCCTCGTCCTCCGGGATGGCTACACCTTC. The chain has TRBV5-1 and TRBJ1-2; D is undetermined. Between the trimmed V and J ends, which lost 4 bases and 6 bases, there was a span of 13 bases. The CDR3 contains 13 residues. Germline V lookup: CDR1 SGHRS, CDR2 YFSETQ.